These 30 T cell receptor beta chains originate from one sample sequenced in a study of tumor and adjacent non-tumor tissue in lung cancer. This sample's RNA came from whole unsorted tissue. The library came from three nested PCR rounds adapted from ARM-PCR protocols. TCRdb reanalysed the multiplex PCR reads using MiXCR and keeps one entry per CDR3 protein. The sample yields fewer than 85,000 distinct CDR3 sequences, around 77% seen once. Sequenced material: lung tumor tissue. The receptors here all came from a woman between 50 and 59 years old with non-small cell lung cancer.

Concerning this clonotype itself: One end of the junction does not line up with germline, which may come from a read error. The CDR3 DNA reads TGTGCTAGCAGCTGGGAAAATCTGGGGGCTCACTCCTACGAGCACTACTTC. This gives the protein CASSWENLGAHSYEHYF. This rearrangement joins TRBV11-1 to TRBJ2-7, with D tentatively TRBD1 (6 bases). This CDR3 is 17 amino acids long. CDR1 SGHAT and CDR2 FQDESV come from the germline V gene (reference sequence).

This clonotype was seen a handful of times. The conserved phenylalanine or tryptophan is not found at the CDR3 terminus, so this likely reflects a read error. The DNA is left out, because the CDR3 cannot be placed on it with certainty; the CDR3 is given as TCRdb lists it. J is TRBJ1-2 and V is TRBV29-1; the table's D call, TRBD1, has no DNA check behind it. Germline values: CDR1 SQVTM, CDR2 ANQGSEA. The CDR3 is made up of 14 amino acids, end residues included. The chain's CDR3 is CSVLPLTANYDYTC.

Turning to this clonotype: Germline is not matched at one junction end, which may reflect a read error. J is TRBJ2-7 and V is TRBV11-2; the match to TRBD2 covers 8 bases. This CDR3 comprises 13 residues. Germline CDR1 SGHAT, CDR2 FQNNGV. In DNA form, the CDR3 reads TGTGCCAGCAGCCTAGTGAATAGCGGGGAGCAGTATTTC. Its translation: CASSLVNSGEQYF.

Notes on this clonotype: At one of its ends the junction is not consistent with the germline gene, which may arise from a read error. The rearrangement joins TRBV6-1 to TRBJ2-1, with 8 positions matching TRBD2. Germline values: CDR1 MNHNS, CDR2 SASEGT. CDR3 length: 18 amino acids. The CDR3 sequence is CASSLTLAGGPPDGTQFF. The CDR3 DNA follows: TGTGCAAGCAGTCTAACCTTGGCGGGAGGCCCGCCGGACGGTACGCAGTTCTTC.

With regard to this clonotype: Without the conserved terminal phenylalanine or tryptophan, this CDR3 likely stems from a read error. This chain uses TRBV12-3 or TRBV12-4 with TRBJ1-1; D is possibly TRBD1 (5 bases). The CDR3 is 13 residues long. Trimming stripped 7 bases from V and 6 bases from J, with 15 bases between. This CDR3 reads CASTVQGGSEAFS. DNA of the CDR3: TGTGCCAGCACAGTCCAGGGTGGCTCTGAAGCTTTCTCT.

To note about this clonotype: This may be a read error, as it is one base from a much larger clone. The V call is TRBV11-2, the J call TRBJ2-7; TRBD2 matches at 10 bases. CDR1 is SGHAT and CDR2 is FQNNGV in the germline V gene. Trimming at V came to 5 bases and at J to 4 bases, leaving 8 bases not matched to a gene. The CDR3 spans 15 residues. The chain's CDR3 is CASSTRTSGWYEQYF. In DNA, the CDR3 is TGTGCCAGCAGCACCAGGACTAGCGGATGGTACGAGCAGTACTTC.

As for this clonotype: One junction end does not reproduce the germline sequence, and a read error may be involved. The CDR3 nucleotides are TGTGCCCGACGGTCTAGCGCCTTTCACAGGTACGCAGTATTT. Its protein is CARRSSAFHRYAVF. V gene TRBV6-1 combines with J gene TRBJ2-3; possibly TRBD2 for D (6 bases). The CDR3 is made up of 14 amino acids. CDR1 is MNHNS and CDR2 is SASEGT in the germline V gene.

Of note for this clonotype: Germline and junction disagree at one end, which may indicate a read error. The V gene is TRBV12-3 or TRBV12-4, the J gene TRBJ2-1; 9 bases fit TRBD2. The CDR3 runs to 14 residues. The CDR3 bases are TGTGCCAGCAGGCTAGCGGGACCTAACGATGAGCAGTTATTC. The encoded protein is CASRLAGPNDEQLF.

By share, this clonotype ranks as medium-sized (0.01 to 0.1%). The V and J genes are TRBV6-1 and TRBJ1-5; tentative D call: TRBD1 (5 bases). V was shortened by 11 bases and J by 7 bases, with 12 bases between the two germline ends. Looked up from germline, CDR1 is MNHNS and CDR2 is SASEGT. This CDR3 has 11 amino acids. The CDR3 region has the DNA TGTGCCCGGAGGGGCCGCCAGCCCCAGCATTTT. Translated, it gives CARRGRQPQHF.

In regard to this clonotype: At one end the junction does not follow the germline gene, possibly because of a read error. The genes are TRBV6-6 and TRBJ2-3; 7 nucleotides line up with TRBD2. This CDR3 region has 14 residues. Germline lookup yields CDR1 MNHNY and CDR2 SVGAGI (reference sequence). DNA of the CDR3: TGTGCTAGCACTCCGGGAGGCCACACAGATGCACAGTATTTT. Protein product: CASTPGGHTDAQYF.

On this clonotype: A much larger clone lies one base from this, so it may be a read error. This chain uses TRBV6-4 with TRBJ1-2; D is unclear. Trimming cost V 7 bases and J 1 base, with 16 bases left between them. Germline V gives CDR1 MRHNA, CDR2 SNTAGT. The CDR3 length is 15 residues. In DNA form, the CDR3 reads TGTGCCAGCACCTCCTGGTACCTGGTTAACTATGGCTACACCTTC. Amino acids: CASTSWYLVNYGYTF.

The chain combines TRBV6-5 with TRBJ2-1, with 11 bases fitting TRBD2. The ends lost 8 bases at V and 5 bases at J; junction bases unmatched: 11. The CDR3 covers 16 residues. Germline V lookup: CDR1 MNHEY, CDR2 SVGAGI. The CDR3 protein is CASGTTSGNSHNEQFF. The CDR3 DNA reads TGTGCCAGCGGGACGACTAGCGGGAACTCTCACAATGAGCAGTTCTTC.

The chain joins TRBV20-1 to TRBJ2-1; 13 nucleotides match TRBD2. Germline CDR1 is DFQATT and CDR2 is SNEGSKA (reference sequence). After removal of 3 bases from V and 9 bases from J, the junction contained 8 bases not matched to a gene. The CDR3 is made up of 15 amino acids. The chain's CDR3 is CSARTGTSGKVEQFF. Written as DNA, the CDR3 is TGCAGTGCTAGGACCGGGACTAGCGGGAAGGTTGAGCAGTTCTTC.

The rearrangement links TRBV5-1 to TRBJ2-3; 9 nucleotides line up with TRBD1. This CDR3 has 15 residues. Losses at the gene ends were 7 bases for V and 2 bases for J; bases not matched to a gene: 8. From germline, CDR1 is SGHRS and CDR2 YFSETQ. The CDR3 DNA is TGCGCCAGCGGCCTAGGGACAGGGAACACAGATACGCAGTATTTT. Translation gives CASGLGTGNTDTQYF.

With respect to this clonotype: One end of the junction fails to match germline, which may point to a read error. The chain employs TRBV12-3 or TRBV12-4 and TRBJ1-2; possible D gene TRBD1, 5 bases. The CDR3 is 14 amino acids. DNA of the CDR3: TGTGCCGGCAGGTATACGACAGAAGGCTATGGCTACACATTC. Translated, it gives CAGRYTTEGYGYTF.

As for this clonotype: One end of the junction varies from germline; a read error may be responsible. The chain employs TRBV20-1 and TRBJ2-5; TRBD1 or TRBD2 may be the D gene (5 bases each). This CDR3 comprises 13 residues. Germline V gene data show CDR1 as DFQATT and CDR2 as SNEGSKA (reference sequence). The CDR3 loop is CSARHCAIGTHYF. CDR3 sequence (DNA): TGCAGTGCTAGACACTGTGCCATAGGGACCCACTACTTC.

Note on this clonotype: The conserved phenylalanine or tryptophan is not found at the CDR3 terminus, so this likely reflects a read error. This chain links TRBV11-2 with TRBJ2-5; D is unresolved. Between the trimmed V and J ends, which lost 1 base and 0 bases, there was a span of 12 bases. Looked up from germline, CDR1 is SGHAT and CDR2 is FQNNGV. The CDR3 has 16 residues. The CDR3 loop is CASSLVGGCDQETQYL. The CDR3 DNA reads TGTGCCAGCAGCTTAGTCGGCGGTTGCGACCAAGAGACCCAGTACTTA.

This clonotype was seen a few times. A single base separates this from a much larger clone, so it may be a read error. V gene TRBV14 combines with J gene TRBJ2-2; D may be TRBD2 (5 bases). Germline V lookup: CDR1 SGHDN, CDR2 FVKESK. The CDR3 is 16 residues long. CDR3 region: CASGQDRLAPTGELFF. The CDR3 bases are TGTGCCAGCGGCCAAGATCGGCTAGCTCCCACCGGGGAGCTGTTTTTT.

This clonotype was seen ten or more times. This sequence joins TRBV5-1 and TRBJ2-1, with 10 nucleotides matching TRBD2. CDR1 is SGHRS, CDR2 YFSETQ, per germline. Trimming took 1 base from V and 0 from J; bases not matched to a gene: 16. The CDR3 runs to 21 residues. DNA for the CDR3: TGCGCCAGCAGCTTGTGGCGGGCTGGCCGACTAGCGGGTGACTCCTACAATGAGCAGTTCTTC. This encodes CASSLWRAGRLAGDSYNEQFF.

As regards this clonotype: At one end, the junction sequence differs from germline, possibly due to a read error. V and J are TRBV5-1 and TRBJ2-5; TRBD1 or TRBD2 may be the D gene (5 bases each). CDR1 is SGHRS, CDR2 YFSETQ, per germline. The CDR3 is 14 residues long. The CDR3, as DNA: TGCGCCAGCAGCTTGGAAGGTAGAGGGGAGAGCCAGTGCTTC. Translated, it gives CASSLEGRGESQCF.

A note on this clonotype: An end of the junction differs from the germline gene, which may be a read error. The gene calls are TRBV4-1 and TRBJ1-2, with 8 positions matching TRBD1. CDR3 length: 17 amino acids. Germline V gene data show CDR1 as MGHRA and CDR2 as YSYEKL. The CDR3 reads CASSQPETGEDVYGYTF. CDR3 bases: TGCGCTAGCAGCCAACCCGAGACAGGGGAGGACGTCTATGGCTACACCTTC.

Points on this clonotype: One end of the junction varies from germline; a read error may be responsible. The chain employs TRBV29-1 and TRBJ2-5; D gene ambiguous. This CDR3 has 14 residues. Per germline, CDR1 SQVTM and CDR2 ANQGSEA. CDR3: CSVELATYRETQYF. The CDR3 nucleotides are TGCAGCGTTGAGCTTGCGACGTACCGAGAGACTCAGTACTTC.

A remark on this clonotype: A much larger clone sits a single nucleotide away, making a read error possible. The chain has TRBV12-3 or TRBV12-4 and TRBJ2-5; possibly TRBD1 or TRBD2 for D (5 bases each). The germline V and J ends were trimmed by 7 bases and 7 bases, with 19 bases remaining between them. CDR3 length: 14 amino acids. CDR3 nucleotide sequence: TGTGCCAGCAATTGGAGGACGGATGGGGGGACCCAGTACTTC. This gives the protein CASNWRTDGGTQYF.

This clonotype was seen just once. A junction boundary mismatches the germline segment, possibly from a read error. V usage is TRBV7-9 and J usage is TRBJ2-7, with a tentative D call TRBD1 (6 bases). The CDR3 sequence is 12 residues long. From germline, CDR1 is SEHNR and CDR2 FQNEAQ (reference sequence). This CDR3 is CTSKLDSYEQYF. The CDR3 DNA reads TGTACCAGCAAACTGGACAGCTACGAGCAGTACTTC.

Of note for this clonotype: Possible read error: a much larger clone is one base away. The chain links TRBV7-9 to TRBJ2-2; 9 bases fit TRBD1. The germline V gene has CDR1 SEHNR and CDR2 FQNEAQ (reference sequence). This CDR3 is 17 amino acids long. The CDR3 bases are TGTGCCATCAGCTTAGGGTCCCGGGACAGGGACACCGGGGAGCTGTTTTTT. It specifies CAISLGSRDRDTGELFF.

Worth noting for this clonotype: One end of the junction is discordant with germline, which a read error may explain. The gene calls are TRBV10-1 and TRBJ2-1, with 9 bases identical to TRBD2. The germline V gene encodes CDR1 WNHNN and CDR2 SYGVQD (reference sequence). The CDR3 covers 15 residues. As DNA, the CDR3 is TGCGCCAGCAGTGAAACCAGCGGGAGGTACAATGGGCAGTTCTTC. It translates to CASSETSGRYNGQFF.

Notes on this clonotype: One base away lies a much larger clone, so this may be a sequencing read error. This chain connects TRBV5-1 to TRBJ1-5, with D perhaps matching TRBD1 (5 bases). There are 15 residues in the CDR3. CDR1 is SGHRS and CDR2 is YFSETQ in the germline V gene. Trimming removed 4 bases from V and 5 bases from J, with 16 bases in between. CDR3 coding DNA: TGCGCCAGCAGCCCCGCAATAGGGGTTGATCAGCCCCAGCATTTT. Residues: CASSPAIGVDQPQHF. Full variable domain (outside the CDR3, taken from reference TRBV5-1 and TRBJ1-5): KAGVTQTPRYLIKTRGQQVTLSCSPISGHRSVSWYQQTPGQGLQFLFEYFSETQRNKGNFPGRFSGRQFSNSRSEMNVSTLELGDSALYLCASSPAIGVDQPQHFGDGTRLSIL.

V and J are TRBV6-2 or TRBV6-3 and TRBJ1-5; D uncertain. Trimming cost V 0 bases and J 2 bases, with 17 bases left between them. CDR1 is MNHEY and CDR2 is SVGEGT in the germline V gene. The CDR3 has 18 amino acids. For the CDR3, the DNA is TGTGCCAGCAGTTACTCGAATGTGCGGGGAGCTGGCAATCAGCCCCAGCATTTT. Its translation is CASSYSNVRGAGNQPQHF.

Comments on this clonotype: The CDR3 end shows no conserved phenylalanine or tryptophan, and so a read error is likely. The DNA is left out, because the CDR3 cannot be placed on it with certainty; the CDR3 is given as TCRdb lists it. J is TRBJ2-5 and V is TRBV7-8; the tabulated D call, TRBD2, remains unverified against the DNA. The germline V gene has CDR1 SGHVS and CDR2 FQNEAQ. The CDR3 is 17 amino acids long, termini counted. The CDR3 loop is CASSLDRTGGSEETHYS.

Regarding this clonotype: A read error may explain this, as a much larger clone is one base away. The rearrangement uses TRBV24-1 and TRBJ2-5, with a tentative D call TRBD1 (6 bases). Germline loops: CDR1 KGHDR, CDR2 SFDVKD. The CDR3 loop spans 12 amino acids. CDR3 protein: CATGQSQVTQYF. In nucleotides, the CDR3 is TGTGCCACCGGACAGTCCCAAGTGACCCAGTACTTC.